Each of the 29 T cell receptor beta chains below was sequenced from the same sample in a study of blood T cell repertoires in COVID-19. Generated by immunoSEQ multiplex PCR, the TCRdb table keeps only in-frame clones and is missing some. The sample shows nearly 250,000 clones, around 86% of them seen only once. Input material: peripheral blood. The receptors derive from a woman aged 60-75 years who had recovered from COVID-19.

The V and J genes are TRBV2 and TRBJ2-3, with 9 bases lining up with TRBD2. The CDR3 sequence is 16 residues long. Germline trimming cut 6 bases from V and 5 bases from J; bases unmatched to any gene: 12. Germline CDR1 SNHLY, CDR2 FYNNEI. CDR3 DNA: TGTGCCAGCAGCCCCAGCGGGGGGAACGGGGGAGATACGCAGTATTTT. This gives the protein CASSPSGGNGGDTQYF.

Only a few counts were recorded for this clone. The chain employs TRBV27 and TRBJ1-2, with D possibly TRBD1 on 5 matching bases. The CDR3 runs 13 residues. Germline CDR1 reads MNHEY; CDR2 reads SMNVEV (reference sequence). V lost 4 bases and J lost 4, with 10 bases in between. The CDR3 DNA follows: TGTGCCAGCAGTTACAGCGGGGCCTATGGCTACACCTTC. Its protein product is CASSYSGAYGYTF.

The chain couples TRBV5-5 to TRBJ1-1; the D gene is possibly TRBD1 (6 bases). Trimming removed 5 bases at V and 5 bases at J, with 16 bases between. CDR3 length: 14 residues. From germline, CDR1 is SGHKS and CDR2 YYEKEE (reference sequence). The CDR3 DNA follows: TGTGCCAGCAGACACACGCGGGGGCTGACTGAAGCTTTCTTT. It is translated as CASRHTRGLTEAFF.

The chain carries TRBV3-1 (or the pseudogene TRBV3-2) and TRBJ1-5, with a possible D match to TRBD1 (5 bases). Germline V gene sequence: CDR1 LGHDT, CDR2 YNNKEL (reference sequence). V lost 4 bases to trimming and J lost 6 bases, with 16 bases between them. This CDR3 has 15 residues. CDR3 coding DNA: TGTGCCAGCAGCCGAAACAGGTACCCGGGTCAGCCCCAGCATTTT. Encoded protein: CASSRNRYPGQPQHF.

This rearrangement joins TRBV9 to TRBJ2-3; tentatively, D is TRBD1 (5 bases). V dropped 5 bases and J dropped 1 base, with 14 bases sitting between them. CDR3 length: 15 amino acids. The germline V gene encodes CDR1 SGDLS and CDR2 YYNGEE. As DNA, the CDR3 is TGTGCCAGCAGTGGGGCCGTGATGGGCACAGATACGCAGTATTTT. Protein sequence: CASSGAVMGTDTQYF.

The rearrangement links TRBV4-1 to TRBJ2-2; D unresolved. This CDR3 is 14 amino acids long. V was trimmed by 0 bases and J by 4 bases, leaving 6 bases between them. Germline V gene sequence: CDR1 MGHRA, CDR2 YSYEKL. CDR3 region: CASSQDLSTGELFF. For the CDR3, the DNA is TGCGCCAGCAGCCAAGATCTAAGCACCGGGGAGCTGTTTTTT.

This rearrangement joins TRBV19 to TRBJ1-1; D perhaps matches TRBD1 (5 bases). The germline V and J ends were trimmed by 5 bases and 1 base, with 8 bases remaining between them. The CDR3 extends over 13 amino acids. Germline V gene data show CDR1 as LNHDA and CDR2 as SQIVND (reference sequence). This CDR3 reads CASSQGRNTEAFF. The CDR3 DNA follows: TGTGCCAGTAGTCAGGGAAGGAACACTGAAGCTTTCTTT. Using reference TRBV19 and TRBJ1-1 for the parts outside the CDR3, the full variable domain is DGGITQSPKYLFRKEGQNVTLSCEQNLNHDAMYWYRQDPGQGLRLIYYSQIVNDFQKGDIAEGYSVSREKKESFPLTVTSAQKNPTAFYLCASSQGRNTEAFFGQGTRLTVV.

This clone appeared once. The CDR3 nucleotides read TGTGCCAGCAGCAAAGGTTGGCAGGGGGGCTCCTACGAGCAGTACTTC. This gives the protein CASSKGWQGGSYEQYF. V gene TRBV21-1 combines with J gene TRBJ2-7; whether TRBD1, the table's D call, matches the DNA was not checked. TRBV21-1 is a documented pseudogene. This CDR3 contains 16 residues.

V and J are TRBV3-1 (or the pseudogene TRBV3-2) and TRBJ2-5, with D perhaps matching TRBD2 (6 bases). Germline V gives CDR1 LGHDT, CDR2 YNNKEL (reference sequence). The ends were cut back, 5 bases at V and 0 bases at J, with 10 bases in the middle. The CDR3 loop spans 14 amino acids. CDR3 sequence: CASSSWTNQETQYF. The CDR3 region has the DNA TGTGCCAGCAGCTCCTGGACTAACCAAGAGACCCAGTACTTC.

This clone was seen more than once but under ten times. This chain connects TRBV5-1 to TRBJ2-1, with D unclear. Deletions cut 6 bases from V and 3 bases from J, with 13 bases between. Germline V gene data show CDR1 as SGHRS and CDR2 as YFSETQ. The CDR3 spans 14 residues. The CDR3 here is CASTKTTVYNEQFF. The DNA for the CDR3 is TGCGCCAGCACAAAGACAACAGTCTACAATGAGCAGTTCTTC. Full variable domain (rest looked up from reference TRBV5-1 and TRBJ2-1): KAGVTQTPRYLIKTRGQQVTLSCSPISGHRSVSWYQQTPGQGLQFLFEYFSETQRNKGNFPGRFSGRQFSNSRSEMNVSTLELGDSALYLCASTKTTVYNEQFFGPGTRLTVL.

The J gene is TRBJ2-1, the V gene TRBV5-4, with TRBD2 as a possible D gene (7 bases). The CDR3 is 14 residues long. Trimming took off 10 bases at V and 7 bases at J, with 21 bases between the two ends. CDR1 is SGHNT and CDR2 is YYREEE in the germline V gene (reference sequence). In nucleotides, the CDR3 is TGTGCCCTCAAGGGGGGGGCGGGATTGAATGAGCAGTTCTTC. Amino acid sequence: CALKGGAGLNEQFF.

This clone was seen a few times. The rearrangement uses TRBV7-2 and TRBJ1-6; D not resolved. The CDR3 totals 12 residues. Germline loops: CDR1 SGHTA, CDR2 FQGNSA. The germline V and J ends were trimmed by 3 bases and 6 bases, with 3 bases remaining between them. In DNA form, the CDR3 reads TGTGCCAGCAGCTTTATTAATTCACCCCTCCACTTT. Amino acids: CASSFINSPLHF.

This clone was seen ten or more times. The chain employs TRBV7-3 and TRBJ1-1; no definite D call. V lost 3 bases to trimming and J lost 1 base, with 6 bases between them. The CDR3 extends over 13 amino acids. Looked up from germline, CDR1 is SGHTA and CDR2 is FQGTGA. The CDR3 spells CASSFRQNTEAFF. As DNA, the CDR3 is TGTGCCAGCAGCTTCAGACAGAACACTGAAGCTTTCTTT.

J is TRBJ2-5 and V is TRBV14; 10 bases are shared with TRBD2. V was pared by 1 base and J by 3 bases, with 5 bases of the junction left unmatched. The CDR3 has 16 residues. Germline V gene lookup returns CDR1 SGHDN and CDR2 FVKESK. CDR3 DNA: TGTGCCAGCAGCCAAGGTCTAGCGGGGGTAAAAGAGACCCAGTACTTC. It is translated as CASSQGLAGVKETQYF. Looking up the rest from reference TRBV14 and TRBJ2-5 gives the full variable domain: EAGVTQFPSHSVIEKGQTVTLRCDPISGHDNLYWYRRVMGKEIKFLLHFVKESKQDESGMPNNRFLAERTGGTYSTLKVQPAELEDSGVYFCASSQGLAGVKETQYFGPGTRLLVL.

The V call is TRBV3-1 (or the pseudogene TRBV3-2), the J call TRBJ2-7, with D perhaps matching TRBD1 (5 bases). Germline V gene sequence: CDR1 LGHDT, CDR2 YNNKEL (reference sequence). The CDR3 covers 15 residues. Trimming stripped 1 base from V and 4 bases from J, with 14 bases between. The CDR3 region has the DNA TGTGCCAGCAGCCAAGCTGCCAGGGAAGGGTACGAGCAGTACTTC. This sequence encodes CASSQAAREGYEQYF.

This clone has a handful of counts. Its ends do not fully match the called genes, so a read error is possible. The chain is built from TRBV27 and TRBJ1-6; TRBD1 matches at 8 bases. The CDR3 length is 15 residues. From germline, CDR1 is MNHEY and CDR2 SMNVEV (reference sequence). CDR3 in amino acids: CASSPAGQGIFPPRF. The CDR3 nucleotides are TGTGCCAGCAGTCCGGCAGGACAGGGAATTTTTCCCCCGCGCTTT.

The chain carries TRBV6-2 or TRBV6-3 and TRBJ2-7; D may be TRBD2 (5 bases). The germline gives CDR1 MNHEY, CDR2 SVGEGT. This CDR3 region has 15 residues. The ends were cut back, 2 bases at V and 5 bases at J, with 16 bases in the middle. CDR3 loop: CASSYPIHDYNEQYF. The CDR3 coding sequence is TGTGCCAGCAGTTACCCCATCCACGACTATAACGAGCAGTACTTC.

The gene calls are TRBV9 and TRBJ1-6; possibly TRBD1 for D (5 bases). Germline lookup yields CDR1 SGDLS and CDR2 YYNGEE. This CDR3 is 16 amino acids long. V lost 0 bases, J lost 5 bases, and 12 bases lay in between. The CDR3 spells CASSVAPGGHNSPLHF. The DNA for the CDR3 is TGTGCCAGCAGCGTAGCCCCGGGGGGTCATAATTCACCCCTCCACTTT. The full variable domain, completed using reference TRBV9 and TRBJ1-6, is DSGVTQTPKHLITATGQRVTLRCSPRSGDLSVYWYQQSLDQGLQFLIQYYNGEERAKGNILERFSAQQFPDLHSELNLSSLELGDSALYFCASSVAPGGHNSPLHFGNGTRLTVT.

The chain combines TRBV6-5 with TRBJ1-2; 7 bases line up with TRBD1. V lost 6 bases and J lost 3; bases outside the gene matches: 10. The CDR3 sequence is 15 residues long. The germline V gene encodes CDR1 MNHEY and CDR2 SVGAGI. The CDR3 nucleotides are TGTGCCAGCAGCGGACCCGGGACAGCAGACTATGGCTACACCTTC. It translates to CASSGPGTADYGYTF.

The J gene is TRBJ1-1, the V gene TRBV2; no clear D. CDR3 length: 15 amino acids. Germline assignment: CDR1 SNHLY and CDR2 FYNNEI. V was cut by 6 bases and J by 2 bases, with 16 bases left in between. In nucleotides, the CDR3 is TGTGCCAGCAGAACGTGGGTCACAGAAAACACTGAAGCTTTCTTT. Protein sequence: CASRTWVTENTEAFF.

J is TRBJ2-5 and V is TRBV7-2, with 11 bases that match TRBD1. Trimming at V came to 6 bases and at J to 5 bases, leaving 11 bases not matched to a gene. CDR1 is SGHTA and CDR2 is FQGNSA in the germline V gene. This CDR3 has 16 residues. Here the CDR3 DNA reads TGTGCCAGCAGAACATCCGGGACAGGGGGTTGGGAGACCCAGTACTTC. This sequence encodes CASRTSGTGGWETQYF.

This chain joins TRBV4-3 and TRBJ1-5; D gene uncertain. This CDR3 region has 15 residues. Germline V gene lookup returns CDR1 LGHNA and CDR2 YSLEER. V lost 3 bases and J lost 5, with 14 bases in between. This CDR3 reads CASSQSRSGYQPQHF. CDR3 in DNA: TGCGCCAGCAGCCAGTCCAGGTCGGGGTATCAGCCCCAGCATTTT.

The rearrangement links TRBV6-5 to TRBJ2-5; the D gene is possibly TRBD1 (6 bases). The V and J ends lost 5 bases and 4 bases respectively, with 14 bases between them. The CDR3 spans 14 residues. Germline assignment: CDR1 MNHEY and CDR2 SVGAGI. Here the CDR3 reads CASSPIQGGETQYF. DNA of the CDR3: TGTGCCAGCAGTCCAATACAGGGTGGAGAGACCCAGTACTTC.

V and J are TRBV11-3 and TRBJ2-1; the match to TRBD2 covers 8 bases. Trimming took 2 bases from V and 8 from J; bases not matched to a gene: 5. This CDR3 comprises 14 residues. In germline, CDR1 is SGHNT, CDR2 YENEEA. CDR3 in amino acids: CASSLLRGGDEQFF. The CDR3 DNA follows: TGTGCCAGCAGCTTACTACGGGGGGGCGATGAGCAGTTCTTC.

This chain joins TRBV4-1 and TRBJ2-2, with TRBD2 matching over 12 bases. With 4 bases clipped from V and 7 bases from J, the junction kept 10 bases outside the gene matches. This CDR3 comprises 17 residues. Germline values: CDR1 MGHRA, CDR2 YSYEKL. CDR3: CASSPRLAGDFVGELFF. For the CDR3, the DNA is TGCGCCAGCAGCCCCCGACTAGCGGGGGATTTTGTCGGGGAGCTGTTTTTT.

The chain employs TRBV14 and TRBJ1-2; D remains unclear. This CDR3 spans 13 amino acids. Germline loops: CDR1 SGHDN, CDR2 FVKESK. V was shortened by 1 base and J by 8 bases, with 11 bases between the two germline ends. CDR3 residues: CASSQVDRGGYTF. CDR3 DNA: TGTGCCAGCAGCCAAGTAGATCGAGGAGGCTACACCTTC.

CDR3 region: CASSLMVPGTDYGYTF. The CDR3 region has the DNA TGCGCCAGCAGCTTGATGGTCCCGGGAACGGACTATGGCTACACCTTC. The rearrangement joins TRBV5-1 to TRBJ1-2, with D uncertain. The CDR3 extends over 16 amino acids. Trimming left V 1 base short and J 3 bases short, with 16 bases between. In germline, CDR1 is SGHRS, CDR2 YFSETQ.

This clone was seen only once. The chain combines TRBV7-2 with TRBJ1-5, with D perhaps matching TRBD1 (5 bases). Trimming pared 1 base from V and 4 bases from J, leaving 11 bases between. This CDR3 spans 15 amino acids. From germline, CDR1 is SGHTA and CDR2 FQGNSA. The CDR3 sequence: CASSLDRSGNQPQHF. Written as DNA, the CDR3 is TGTGCCAGCAGCTTAGACAGGTCTGGGAATCAGCCCCAGCATTTT.

CDR3 sequence (DNA): TGTGCCAGCCGGGGACAGCTGAACACTGAAGCTTTCTTT. The encoded protein is CASRGQLNTEAFF. The chain joins TRBV2 to TRBJ1-1; 7 nucleotides match TRBD1. The junction had 3 bases not matched to a gene; V was cut back by 8 bases and J by 0 bases. CDR1 and CDR2 (germline): SNHLY, FYNNEI. The CDR3 length is 13 residues.